This T cell receptor (beta chain) came from a study of blood T cell repertoires in COVID-19 (dated by TCRdb to about 2020). At the level of the whole study: Collaborator samples came from the United States, Italy and Spain and covered acute and convalescent phases of COVID-19. The material from the prospective study consisted of cDNA or gDNA derived from T cells, B-cell-depleted T cells, or PBMCs. Deeply sampled blood TCRbeta repertoires from subjects exposed to, actively infected with, or recovered from COVID-19 were included in the dataset. The repertoires were released in a freely available public database intended as a resource for research on the immune response to SARS-CoV-2. Samples came from the ongoing ImmuneRACE study (first 160 participants) plus 1,254 subjects from 6 global collaborators. The sample metadata nearly always contained a de-identified subject ID, COVID-19 status, age in years and sex. HLA class I and class II types, where available, came from metadata supplied by the sample provider rather than from assay-based typing.

The immunoSEQ Assay, a bias-controlled multiplex PCR, was used to amplify TCRbeta CDR3 regions from genomic DNA. Turning to the authors' computational methods: Nucleated cell counts per sample were estimated from amplification of reference gene primers within the assay. Sequence reads were collapsed and filtered to measure the absolute abundance of every unique TCRbeta CDR3 rearrangement. For each sample, productive Simpson clonality was calculated by taking the square root of Simpson's diversity index across productive rearrangements. TCRdb re-hosts the immuneACCESS table, in-frame sequences only. Its copies lack some clones; in the studies checked, an unresolved V gene accounts for under half of them, and the cause for the rest is not known. The D gene and trimming were derived from the DNA, and the V and J assignments and clone size from that table. Across this sample there are roughly 400,000 clones, with about 90% seen only once. The top ten clones comprise 1.5% to 2% of the sample.

Points the paper makes about the study in general: The amount of clinical and demographic metadata varied by source and participant and was provided uncurated.

With regard to this clone: The antigen this receptor binds is unknown. No much larger clone exists at a distance of one base, and base qualities are not known.

Its CDR3 holds 14 amino acids, cysteine through phenylalanine. Left in the record is the CDR3 DNA by itself, 42 bases read in frame from the first base. CDR1 KGHDR and CDR2 SFDVKD are derived from the germline V gene. Trimming at the junction amounts to 0 bases on V and 5 bases on J, and the germline ends lie 7 bases apart. Enrolling through a virtual design, the prospective study's participants ranged in age from about 18 to 89 years and lived across 24 United States geographic areas. Cohort assignment in the prospective study relied on participant-reported clinical history from a screening survey and a study questionnaire. Recovered participants in ImmuneRACE Cohort 3 were defined by two consecutive negative NP/OP PCR tests, clearance by a healthcare professional, or resolution of symptoms. In the prospective study, whole blood, serum and a nasopharyngeal or oropharyngeal swab were collected from each participant by mobile phlebotomists. Over a 2-month period, participants in the prospective study had the option of providing additional blood draws and questionnaires. Before DNA extraction, blood samples from the prospective study were shipped at room temperature or frozen.

Specimen: PBMCs or T cells enriched from blood (not recorded which). The TCR was taken from a woman aged 25 to 39 who had recovered from COVID-19. The chain links TRBV24-1 with TRBJ1-5; the D gene remains uncertain. DNA sequence: TGTGCCACCAGTGATTTGCCCACGGATCAGCCCCAGCATTTT. This yields the protein CATSDLPTDQPQHF.